These 4 T cell receptor beta chains were sequenced from one sample in a study of T cell responses to AZD1222 COVID-19 vaccine. Libraries were prepared by immunoSEQ multiplex PCR; TCRdb keeps only in-frame clonotypes and omits some of them. Here the sample spans tens of thousands of clones, roughly 85% being singletons. Source: peripheral blood, taken 28 days after the second AZD1222 dose. The receptors were sampled from an adult who received the AZD1222 COVID-19 vaccine.

This chain connects TRBV5-1 to TRBJ1-1; 10 bases fit TRBD1. J was trimmed by 7 bases and V by 4 bases; bases with no gene match: 10. The germline V gene has CDR1 SGHRS and CDR2 YFSETQ. The CDR3 extends over 15 amino acids. The CDR3, as DNA: TGCGCCAGCAGCGTAACCGGGACAGGGGTTTTTGAAGCTTTCTTT. It encodes CASSVTGTGVFEAFF.

The chain's CDR3 is CASSLGVADRGYGYTF. CDR3 nucleotides: TGTGCCAGCAGCTTAGGGGTCGCGGACAGGGGATATGGCTACACCTTC. The chain recombines TRBV11-2 with TRBJ1-2; 9 nucleotides line up with TRBD1. CDR3 length: 16 amino acids. V lost 1 base to trimming and J lost 5 bases; unmatched junction nucleotides: 8. Germline CDR1 and CDR2: SGHAT and FQNNGV. The full variable domain, its missing parts supplied by reference TRBV11-2 and TRBJ1-2, is EAGVAQSPRYKIIEKRQSVAFWCNPISGHATLYWYQQILGQGPKLLIQFQNNGVVDDSQLPKDRFSAERLKGVDSTLKIQPAKLEDSAVYLCASSLGVADRGYGYTFGSGTRLTVV.

The genes are TRBV5-6 and TRBJ2-7; no firm D call. CDR1 and CDR2 (germline): SGHDT, YYEEEE. The CDR3 length is 13 residues. V was cut by 0 bases and J by 6 bases, with 10 bases left in between. CDR3 DNA: TGTGCCAGCAGCTTGGACCCCAGTATCGAGCAGTACTTC. Its translation: CASSLDPSIEQYF.

In its sample, this clone was seen once. The J gene is TRBJ1-1, the V gene TRBV4-3; TRBD1 matches 7 bases. Unmatched junction bases numbered 8, after V lost 0 bases and J lost 7 bases. The CDR3 length is 15 residues. Germline CDR1 is LGHNA and CDR2 is YSLEER. For the CDR3, the DNA is TGCGCCAGCAGCCAAGATAGGGGGCCCAGATATGAAGCTTTCTTT. This sequence encodes CASSQDRGPRYEAFF.